One and the same sample provided the 15 T cell receptor beta chains below, sequenced in a study of blood T cell repertoires in COVID-19. The repertoire was sequenced with immunoSEQ multiplex PCR; TCRdb's copy has only in-frame clones and lacks some. Here the sample spans tens of thousands of clones, 88% being singletons. Input material: peripheral blood. Every receptor here comes from a human donor in a cohort sampled during active COVID-19.

The chain links TRBV10-2 to TRBJ2-3; the match to TRBD2 covers 9 bases. The CDR3 length is 15 residues. The V gene's germline CDR1 is WSHSY and CDR2 SAAADI. V was clipped by 3 bases and J by 3 bases; unmatched bases: 4. The DNA for the CDR3 is TGCGCCAGCAGTGAAGTAGCGGGGGTTACAGATACGCAGTATTTT. Translation gives CASSEVAGVTDTQYF.

The CDR3 reads CASSLKTAGELFF. CDR3 DNA: TGCGCCAGCAGCTTGAAGACTGCCGGGGAGCTGTTTTTT. The chain has TRBV5-1 and TRBJ2-2; no clear D. V lost 1 base, J lost 6 bases, and 7 bases lay in between. This CDR3 comprises 13 residues. Germline CDR1 SGHRS, CDR2 YFSETQ. Full variable domain (outside the CDR3, taken from reference TRBV5-1 and TRBJ2-2): KAGVTQTPRYLIKTRGQQVTLSCSPISGHRSVSWYQQTPGQGLQFLFEYFSETQRNKGNFPGRFSGRQFSNSRSEMNVSTLELGDSALYLCASSLKTAGELFFGEGSRLTVL.

This rearrangement joins TRBV21-1 to TRBJ1-2. TRBV21-1 is a pseudogene segment. This CDR3 has 15 amino acids. The CDR3 nucleotides are TGTGCCAATCCAAACCCGTCGGAGGCTAACTATGGCTACACCTTC. It is translated as CANPNPSEANYGYTF.

J is TRBJ1-1 and V is TRBV13; 7 bases fit TRBD1. The CDR3 contains 15 residues. Germline trimming cut 5 bases from V and 1 base from J; bases unmatched to any gene: 7. Germline loops: CDR1 PRHDT, CDR2 FYEKMQ (reference sequence). CDR3 in DNA: TGTGCCAGCAGCCTCAGGGGGAGTAAGAACACTGAAGCTTTCTTT. Residues: CASSLRGSKNTEAFF.

The V gene is TRBV28, the J gene TRBJ2-7; the D gene is possibly TRBD1 (6 bases). Germline-derived CDR1 and CDR2 are MDHEN and SYDVKM. CDR3 length: 16 residues. The V end lost 3 bases, the J end lost 1 base, and 16 bases lay between the germline ends. The CDR3 sequence is CASSLDSHGLSYEQYF. In DNA, the CDR3 is TGTGCCAGCAGTTTGGACAGCCACGGTTTGTCCTACGAGCAGTACTTC.

The chain joins TRBV7-3 to TRBJ2-3; a possible D gene is TRBD2 (7 bases). Germline CDR1 reads SGHTA; CDR2 reads FQGTGA. This CDR3 is 16 amino acids long. Trimming removed 5 bases from V and 1 base from J, with 16 bases in between. CDR3 loop: CASSLKGGGRTDTQYF. The CDR3 DNA is TGTGCCAGCAGCCTAAAAGGCGGGGGCCGCACAGATACGCAGTATTTT.

This clone was observed a few times. The chain joins TRBV3-1 (or the pseudogene TRBV3-2) to TRBJ2-7; TRBD1 is a possible D gene (6 bases). V shed 4 bases and J shed 5 bases, with 15 bases lying between them. Germline assignment: CDR1 LGHDT and CDR2 YNNKEL (reference sequence). The CDR3 is 14 amino acids. The CDR3 region is CASSPPKGVHEQYF. The CDR3 DNA is TGTGCCAGCAGCCCGCCTAAGGGGGTCCACGAGCAGTACTTC.

The V call is TRBV7-9, the J call TRBJ2-7, with a weak D call TRBD2 (6 bases). V was pared by 2 bases and J by 3 bases, with 11 bases between. Germline values: CDR1 SEHNR, CDR2 FQNEAQ (reference sequence). The CDR3 has 14 amino acids. The CDR3 reads CASSLTGEVYEQYF. The CDR3 nucleotides are TGTGCCAGCAGCTTAACGGGAGAGGTCTACGAGCAGTACTTC.

The chain combines TRBV5-1 with TRBJ1-1, with 11 bases matching TRBD1. Germline CDR1 is SGHRS and CDR2 is YFSETQ. V was clipped by 3 bases and J by 0 bases; unmatched bases: 10. CDR3 size: 18 residues. CDR3 coding DNA: TGCGCCAGCAGCTCTCATTTGCCGGGACAGGGGGTGAACACTGAAGCTTTCTTT. Its translation: CASSSHLPGQGVNTEAFF.

The V gene is TRBV18, the J gene TRBJ2-6, with 7 bases that match TRBD1. The CDR3 covers 17 residues. J lost 0 bases, V lost 1 base, and 3 bases had no gene match. The germline V gene encodes CDR1 KGHSH and CDR2 LQKENI. Here the CDR3 reads CASSPLGDSSGANVLTF. CDR3 in DNA: TGTGCCAGCTCACCACTTGGGGACAGCTCTGGGGCCAACGTCCTGACTTTC.

This chain links TRBV7-9 with TRBJ2-3; possible D gene TRBD2, 5 bases. Germline V gene lookup returns CDR1 SEHNR and CDR2 FQNEAQ (reference sequence). The CDR3 is 12 amino acids. Trimming removed 8 bases at V and 1 base at J, with 7 bases between. The CDR3 here is CASLEGTDTQYF. The CDR3 bases are TGTGCCAGCCTGGAGGGCACAGATACGCAGTATTTT.

There are a few counts of this clone. The CDR3 region is CASSRGGRTPGNEQFF. DNA of the CDR3: TGTGCCAGCAGCAGAGGGGGTAGGACTCCAGGTAATGAGCAGTTCTTC. The V call is TRBV5-4, the J call TRBJ2-1, with D maybe TRBD1 (6 bases). CDR1 and CDR2 from the germline V gene are SGHNT and YYREEE (reference sequence). There are 16 residues in the CDR3. The ends were cut back, 4 bases at V and 7 bases at J, with 21 bases in the middle.

The chain joins TRBV5-1 to TRBJ1-2; D may be TRBD1 (6 bases). Trimming removed 0 bases from V and 8 bases from J, with 8 bases in between. This CDR3 has 12 residues. Germline V CDR1 and CDR2: SGHRS, YFSETQ. CDR3 sequence (DNA): TGCGCCAGCAGCTTGGGAGACAGGGGCTACACCTTC. It encodes CASSLGDRGYTF.

The V and J genes are TRBV6-5 and TRBJ1-1; no reliable D call. Germline assignment: CDR1 MNHEY and CDR2 SVGAGI. This CDR3 comprises 14 residues. V was clipped by 4 bases and J by 1 base, with 10 bases between them. In DNA form, the CDR3 reads TGTGCCAGCAGTTTAGCGAATCGGAACACTGAAGCTTTCTTT. Protein product: CASSLANRNTEAFF.

A single count supports this clone. This chain links TRBV6-4 with TRBJ2-1; TRBD1 agrees at 9 bases. Trimming took 1 base from V and 6 from J; bases not matched to a gene: 4. This CDR3 is 15 amino acids long. Germline CDR1 is MRHNA and CDR2 is SNTAGT. CDR3 residues: CASSDLLGQGNEQFF. The CDR3 nucleotides read TGTGCCAGCAGTGACTTATTGGGACAGGGCAATGAGCAGTTCTTC.